This TCR beta chain was identified in a study of blood T cell repertoires in COVID-19. In the source study's methods: Amplifying reference gene primers gave estimates of nucleated cell counts. Assay: immunoSEQ multiplex PCR; the TCRdb copy retains only in-frame clones and omits some. V, J and clone size derive from that table, while D and trimming were established from the DNA sequence. The data hold 500,000 or so clones, with roughly 87% observed a single time. Germline CDR1 reads MGHRA; CDR2 reads YSYEKL. Unmatched junction bases numbered 14, after V lost 4 bases and J lost 9 bases. The CDR3 is 17 residues long. Recovered Cohort 3 donors showed two negative PCRs, clearance, or symptom resolution.

This receptor was taken from a young woman who had recovered from COVID-19. What was sequenced was PBMCs or T cells enriched from blood (not recorded which). The rearrangement joins TRBV4-1 to TRBJ1-6; 8 bases fit TRBD1. CDR3 in DNA: TGCGCCAGCAGCCTATACACCCTTCCCAGGGGGCGTTCACCCCTCCACTTT. Amino acid sequence: CASSLYTLPRGRSPLHF.